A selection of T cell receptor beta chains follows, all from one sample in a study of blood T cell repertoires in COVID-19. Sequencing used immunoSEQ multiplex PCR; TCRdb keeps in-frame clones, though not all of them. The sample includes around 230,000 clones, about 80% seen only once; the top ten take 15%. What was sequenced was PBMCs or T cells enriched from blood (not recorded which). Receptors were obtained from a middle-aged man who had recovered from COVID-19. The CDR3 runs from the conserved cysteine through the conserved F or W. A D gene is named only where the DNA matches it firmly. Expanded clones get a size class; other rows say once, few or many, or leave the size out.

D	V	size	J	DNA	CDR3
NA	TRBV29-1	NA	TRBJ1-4	TGCAGCGTTGACCAGGGGCTAGGTGAAAAACTGTTTTTT	CSVDQGLGEKLFF
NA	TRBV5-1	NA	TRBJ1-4	TGCGCCAGCAGCCCGGAGCGCGGGGGTGGGGAAAAACTGTTTTTT	CASSPERGGGEKLFF
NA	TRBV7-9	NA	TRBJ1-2	TGTGCCAGCAGCTTAGAATTCTCTGGCTACACCTTC	CASSLEFSGYTF
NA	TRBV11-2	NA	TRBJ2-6	TGTGCCAGCAGCTTAAGAGTAAAAAGCTCTGGGGCCAACGTCCTGACTTTC	CASSLRVKSSGANVLTF
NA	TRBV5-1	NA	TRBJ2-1	TGCGCCAGCAGTATTATAGGACAGAGCTCCTACAATGAGCAGTTCTTC	CASSIIGQSSYNEQFF
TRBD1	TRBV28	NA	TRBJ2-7	TGTGCCATCCAAAAATACAGGGGGGACTACGAGCAGTACTTC	CAIQKYRGDYEQYF
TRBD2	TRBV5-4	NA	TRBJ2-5	TGTGCCAGCAGCACGGGAGGGAGTAGAGAGACCCAGTACTTC	CASSTGGSRETQYF
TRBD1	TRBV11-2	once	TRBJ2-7	TGTGCCAGCAGCTCCGACCCCCGGACAGGAGGCGAGCAGTACTTC	CASSSDPRTGGEQYF
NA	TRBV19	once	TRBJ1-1	TGTGCCAGTAAGTTTCGAGGAAACACTGAAGCTTTCTTT	CASKFRGNTEAFF
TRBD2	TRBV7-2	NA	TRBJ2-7	TGTGCCAGCAGCCCGGGGACTACCTACTCCTACGAGCAGTACTTC	CASSPGTTYSYEQYF
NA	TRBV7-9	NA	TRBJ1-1	TGTGCCAGCAGCTTCGGGGCAGGGGCGGAAGCTTTCTTT	CASSFGAGAEAFF
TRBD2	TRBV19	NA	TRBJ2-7	TGTGCCAGTAGTTTAATAGCGGGAGGGCCGGAGCAGTACTTC	CASSLIAGGPEQYF
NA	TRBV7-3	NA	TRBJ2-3	TGTGCCAGCAGCTTCGTGCAGTCAGATACGCAGTATTTT	CASSFVQSDTQYF
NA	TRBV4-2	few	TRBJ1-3	TGTGCCAGCAGCCAAGATAAGGGGTCTGGAAACACCATATATTTT	CASSQDKGSGNTIYF
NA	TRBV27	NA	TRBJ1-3	TGTGCCAGCAGCCTCAGGGGCGCTGGAAACACCATATATTTT	CASSLRGAGNTIYF
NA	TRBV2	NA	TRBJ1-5	TGTGCCAGCAGTGGGTTTCCAGGGCAGGATCAGCCCCAGCATTTT	CASSGFPGQDQPQHF
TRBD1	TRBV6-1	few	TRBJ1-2	TGTGCCAGCAGTGAACTCTTAACAGGGGGCACAGGAGTAGGCTATGGCTACACCTTC	CASSELLTGGTGVGYGYTF
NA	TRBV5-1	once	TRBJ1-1	TGCGCCAGCAGCCCACAGGGTAACACTGAAGCTTTCTTT	CASSPQGNTEAFF
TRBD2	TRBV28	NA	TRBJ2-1	TGTGCCAGCAGTTCAAAGCGGGAGGAAGTCTACAATGAGCAGTTCTTC	CASSSKREEVYNEQFF
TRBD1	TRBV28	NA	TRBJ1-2	TGTGCCAGCAGTCAGCTCAGGGGGGACTATGGCTACACCTTC	CASSQLRGDYGYTF
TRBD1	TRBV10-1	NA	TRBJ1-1	TGCGCCAGCAGTCACGGACAGGGAGGGGTGGATACTGAAGCTTTCTTT	CASSHGQGGVDTEAFF
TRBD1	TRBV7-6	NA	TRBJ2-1	TGTGCCAGCAGCCGATTATTCAGGGGGCAGGGCTACAATGAGCAGTTCTTC	CASSRLFRGQGYNEQFF
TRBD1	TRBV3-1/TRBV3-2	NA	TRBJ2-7	TGTGCCAGCAGACTCGGGACAGGGTCCTACGAGCAGTACTTC	CASRLGTGSYEQYF
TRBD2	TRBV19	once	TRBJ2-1	TGTGCCAGTAGTCCTCCAACTAGCGGGATATACAATGAGCAGTTCTTC	CASSPPTSGIYNEQFF
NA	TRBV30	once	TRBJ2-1	TGTGCCTGGGAGGGGAGGAATGAGCAGTTCTTC	CAWEGRNEQFF
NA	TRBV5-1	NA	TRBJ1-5	TGCGCCAGCAGCCCGGGGACAATATATAGCAATCAGCCCCAGCATTTT	CASSPGTIYSNQPQHF
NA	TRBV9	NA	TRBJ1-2	TGTGCCAGCAGCCCGGACAGTTTAGCTAACTATGGCTACACCTTC	CASSPDSLANYGYTF
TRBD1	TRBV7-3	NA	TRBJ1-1	TGTGCCAGCAGCGCCACTCGACAGGGCAATACTGAAGCTTTCTTT	CASSATRQGNTEAFF
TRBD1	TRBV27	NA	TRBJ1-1	TGTGCCAGCAGTTTGCGACAGGGCTCTGAAGCTTTCTTT	CASSLRQGSEAFF
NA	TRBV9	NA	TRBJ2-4	TGTGCCAGCAGCGTGGGGGCTGTTGGGGAGAAAGGCTTAGCCAAAAACATTCAGTACTTC	CASSVGAVGEKGLAKNIQYF
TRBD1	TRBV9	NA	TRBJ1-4	TGTGCCAGCTCCCCGGGACAGGGGGCCGGTGATGAAAAACTGTTTTTT	CASSPGQGAGDEKLFF
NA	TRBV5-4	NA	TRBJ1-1	TGTGCCAGCAGCCGGCGGGTTACCGGTGAAGCTTTCTTT	CASSRRVTGEAFF
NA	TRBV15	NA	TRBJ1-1	TGTGCCACCAGCAGAGATTTGGTCAAAACAGAAGCTTTCTTT	CATSRDLVKTEAFF
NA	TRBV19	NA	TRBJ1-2	TGTGCCAGTAGTATGGGGCAGGGTTTGGTTGGGGGCTACACCTTC	CASSMGQGLVGGYTF
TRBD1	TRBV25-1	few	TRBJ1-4	TGTGCCAGCAGTGACGGGACAGCTAATGAAAAACTGTTTTTT	CASSDGTANEKLFF
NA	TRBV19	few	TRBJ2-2	TGTGCCAGCGCTATGTACGCCGGGGAGCTGTTTTTT	CASAMYAGELFF
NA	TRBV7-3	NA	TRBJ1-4	TGTGCCAGCAGCCCCGGGGTGAATGAAAAACTGTTTTTT	CASSPGVNEKLFF
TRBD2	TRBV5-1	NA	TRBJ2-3	TGCGCCAGCAGCTTGGGCGCCCTGGCGGGGGGGGTCACAGATACGCAGTATTTT	CASSLGALAGGVTDTQYF
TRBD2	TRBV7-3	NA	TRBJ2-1	TGTGCCAGCAGCTTAAGTCTAGCGGACAATGAGCAGTTCTTC	CASSLSLADNEQFF
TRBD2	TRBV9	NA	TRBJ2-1	TGTGCCAGCAGCGTCAGCGGGGGCAACAATGAGCAGTTCTTC	CASSVSGGNNEQFF
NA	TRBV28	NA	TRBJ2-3	TGTGCCAGCAGTTCCCGGACTTCTTCCAGCACAGATACGCAGTATTTT	CASSSRTSSSTDTQYF
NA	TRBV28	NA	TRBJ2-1	TGTGCCAGCAGTCAATACAATGAGCAGTTCTTC	CASSQYNEQFF
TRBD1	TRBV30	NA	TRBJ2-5	TGTGCCTGGAGCACAGGGGCGGAGACCCAGTACTTC	CAWSTGAETQYF
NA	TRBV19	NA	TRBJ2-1	TGTGCCAGTAGTATGGGAGGAGGGAAGTTCTTC	CASSMGGGKFF
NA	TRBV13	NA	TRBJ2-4	TGTGCCAGCAGCCCCCGGGACACCCCTATTCAGTACTTC	CASSPRDTPIQYF
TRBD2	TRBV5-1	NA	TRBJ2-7	TGCGCCAGCAGCTTATCAGCGGGGACTTCCTACGAGCAGTACTTC	CASSLSAGTSYEQYF
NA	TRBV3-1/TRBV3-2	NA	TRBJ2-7	TGTGCCAGCAGTCAAGCCCGCCATACAGGGGAGCAGTACTTC	CASSQARHTGEQYF
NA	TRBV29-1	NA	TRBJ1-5	TGCAGCGTTGAACTAGGGGTAAATCAGCCCCAGCATTTT	CSVELGVNQPQHF
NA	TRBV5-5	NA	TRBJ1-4	TGTGCCAGCAGCCTCTCACAGGGCCGTAATGAAAAACTGTTTTTT	CASSLSQGRNEKLFF
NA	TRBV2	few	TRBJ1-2	TGTGCCAGCAAGGGAGGCAGGACAAACTATGGCTACACCTTC	CASKGGRTNYGYTF
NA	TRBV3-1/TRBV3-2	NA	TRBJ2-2	TGTGCCAGCAGCCTTGGACCGACGGGGACCGGGGAGCTGTTTTTT	CASSLGPTGTGELFF